This T cell receptor (beta chain) is drawn from a study of blood T cell repertoires in COVID-19. Study summary: T cells, B-cell-depleted T cells, or PBMCs provided the cDNA or gDNA that served as material.

The trim removed 3 bases at V and 7 bases at J, leaving 5 bases unmatched. The germline gives CDR1 DFQATT, CDR2 SNEGSKA (reference sequence). This CDR3 has 13 amino acids. Recruits, aged roughly 18 to 95 years, lived in roughly 22 US areas. Cohort assignment relied on participant-reported clinical history. TCRdb keeps only in-frame clones here, not all; method: immunoSEQ multiplex PCR. The sample has under 250,000 clones, approximately 85% seen once; the top ten hold 9.1%. The material sequenced was PBMCs or T cells enriched from blood (not recorded which). The J gene is TRBJ1-1, the V gene TRBV20-1; the match to TRBD1 covers 10 bases. The receptor's source is a woman aged 50 to 60 with acute COVID-19. CDR3 region: CSASLGQGYEAFF. In nucleotides, the CDR3 is TGCAGTGCTAGTCTGGGACAGGGGTATGAAGCTTTCTTT.